This paragraph reports one T cell receptor (beta chain). Its antigen is not known. The intended depth for sequencing was 1 in 200,000 to 1 in 1 million T cells. Clones were read by immunoSEQ multiplex PCR, and TCRdb kept only the in-frame ones, dropping some. The table has hundreds of thousands of clones, roughly 70% seen once; the top ten hold less than 20%. The record originates from a study of cytotoxic CD8 clonotypes in ibrutinib-treated CLL. Looking at the study overall: The patient breakdown showed more than nine relapsed/refractory and approximately 15 treatment-naive cases, with some 17 IGHV unmutated. Study-wide results and caveats: T-cell clonality at baseline went above that of age-matched healthy donors and rose and fell with circulating CD8+ T-cell counts.

Germline V gene lookup returns CDR1 LGHNA and CDR2 YNFKEQ. The CDR3 is 12 amino acids. With 3 bases removed from V and 3 bases from J, the gap between germline ends came to 2 bases. This chain links TRBV4-2 with TRBJ2-2; D is undetermined. Source: PBMCs, taken after 24 months of ibrutinib treatment. This clonotype originated in a human donor with chronic lymphocytic leukemia. In DNA form, the CDR3 reads TGTGCCAGCAGCCAGGACACCGGGGAGCTGTTTTTT. Amino acid sequence: CASSQDTGELFF.